The 5 T cell receptor beta chains below all came from one sample that was sequenced in a study of shared clonotypes between healthy human individuals. TCRdb's table, derived via immunoSEQ multiplex PCR, lists solely in-frame clones and lacks some. This sample has roughly 330,000 clones, with approximately 74% found just once. The sample comprised memory CD4+ T cells sorted from blood. Documented subset: CD45RA-negative fraction. All receptors derive from a man aged 30-40 years in good health.

The gene calls are TRBV19 and TRBJ1-3, with D perhaps TRBD1 (6 bases). Germline values: CDR1 LNHDA, CDR2 SQIVND (reference sequence). This CDR3 comprises 17 residues. V dropped 5 bases and J dropped 0 bases, with 17 bases sitting between them. CDR3 in amino acids: CASSELTGAGSGNTIYF. The DNA of the CDR3 is TGTGCCAGTAGTGAACTGACAGGAGCTGGCTCTGGAAACACCATATATTTT.

This clone has more than one count but fewer than ten. The chain has TRBV30 and TRBJ1-1, with 8 bases lining up with TRBD1. The CDR3 runs to 15 residues. Germline trimming cut 0 bases from V and 3 bases from J; bases unmatched to any gene: 6. The germline CDR1 and CDR2 sequences are GTSNPN and SVGIG (reference sequence). The CDR3 coding sequence is TGTGCCTGGAGTGTAGGACAGGGTCGGTACACTGAAGCTTTCTTT. Translating it yields CAWSVGQGRYTEAFF.

The chain joins TRBV18 to TRBJ1-5; D not certain. The germline CDR1 and CDR2 sequences are KGHSH and LQKENI. The CDR3 contains 13 residues. Trimming removed 2 bases at V and 7 bases at J, with 9 bases between. In DNA, the CDR3 is TGTGCCAGCTCACCAAATTTAGAGCAGCCCCAGCATTTT. This translates into CASSPNLEQPQHF.

V is TRBV5-5 and J is TRBJ1-3; 11 bases map to TRBD1. With 4 bases clipped from V and 5 bases from J, the junction kept 5 bases outside the gene matches. Germline CDR1 SGHKS, CDR2 YYEKEE (reference sequence). There are 15 residues in the CDR3. CDR3 in DNA: TGTGCCAGCAGCCCCCGGGACAGGGGGAGAAACACCATATATTTT. Its protein is CASSPRDRGRNTIYF.

The chain joins TRBV30 to TRBJ1-1; D ambiguous. This CDR3 spans 14 amino acids. Germline values: CDR1 GTSNPN, CDR2 SVGIG (reference sequence). The V end lost 0 bases, the J end lost 6 bases, and 14 bases lay between the germline ends. The CDR3 sequence is CAWSVWGVVSEAFF. CDR3 coding DNA: TGTGCCTGGAGTGTCTGGGGAGTAGTCTCTGAAGCTTTCTTT.